The sequence of this T cell receptor (beta chain) was determined in a study of cytomegalovirus exposure and HLA in healthy donors. The primer mix had 60 Vbeta and 13 Jbeta primers. The repertoire was sequenced with immunoSEQ multiplex PCR; TCRdb's copy has only in-frame clones and lacks some. The profile shows about 120,000 clones, roughly a tenth of them singletons. A note on this clone: This sample includes further DNA sequences coding for the same CDR3.

The sample consisted of PBMCs. This receptor was obtained from a woman aged 18-30 years in good health and CMV-seropositive.

CDR3: CASSPPGQAYEQYF. DNA for the CDR3: TGTGCCAGCAGTCCCCCGGGACAGGCGTATGAGCAGTACTTC. This chain links TRBV4-2 with TRBJ2-7; 8 nucleotides agree with TRBD1. This CDR3 is 14 amino acids long. Germline CDR1 reads LGHNA; CDR2 reads YNFKEQ. V lost 6 bases, J lost 7 bases, and 11 bases stayed unmatched.